This T cell receptor (beta chain) was observed in a study of blood T cell repertoires in COVID-19. Study background: T cells, B-cell-depleted T cells, or PBMCs provided the cDNA or gDNA that served as material.

Source study methods: Reference gene primer amplification yielded estimated nucleated cell counts. The assay was immunoSEQ multiplex PCR, and TCRdb's table has in-frame clones only and misses some. V and J calls and clone size come straight from that table; D and trimming were deduced from the DNA. The sample contains 200,000 or so clones, approximately 83% of which appear only once. The participants were between roughly 18 and 90 years old and came from 24 US areas. Clinical history as reported by participants underpinned cohort assignment. Unmatched junction bases numbered 12, after V lost 6 bases and J lost 0 bases. CDR1 and CDR2 (germline): MDHEN, SYDVKM. The CDR3 has 18 residues.

V is TRBV28 and J is TRBJ1-3, with 9 bases fitting TRBD1. This clonotype was sampled from a woman aged 35 to 49 with acute COVID-19. Sequencing was performed on PBMCs or T cells enriched from blood (not recorded which). CDR3 sequence: CASRHGQGPTISGNTIYF. Here the CDR3 DNA reads TGTGCCAGCAGACACGGACAGGGGCCTACCATCTCTGGAAACACCATATATTTT.